A selection of T cell receptor beta chains follows, all from one sample in a study of blood T cell repertoires in COVID-19. Here immunoSEQ multiplex PCR was the method, and the copy in TCRdb shows in-frame clones only, minus some. The sample shows 84,000 or so clones, around 94% of them seen only once. Material for sequencing was peripheral blood. The source is a woman aged 60-75 years with active COVID-19. Both conserved end residues are part of each CDR3. The order of the fields is clone size, J gene, V gene, D gene, CDR3 protein, CDR3 DNA. D genes are given only for firm matches. Some rows mark clone size as missing; the rest say once, few, many or name a class of expanded clone.

size: -; J: TRBJ2-1; V: TRBV5-8; D: TRBD2; CDR3: CASSLGLAGSYNEQFF; DNA: TGTGCCAGCAGCTTGGGGCTAGCGGGTTCCTACAATGAGCAGTTCTTC
size: -; J: TRBJ1-2; V: TRBV28; D: TRBD1; CDR3: CASSSWTGGVYGYTF; DNA: TGTGCCAGCAGTTCCTGGACAGGAGGGGTTTATGGCTACACCTTC
size: few; J: TRBJ2-7; V: TRBV4-2; D: TRBD2; CDR3: CASSQGAGAYEQYF; DNA: TGTGCCAGCAGCCAAGGAGCGGGAGCGTACGAGCAGTACTTC
size: -; J: TRBJ2-7; V: TRBV19; D: -; CDR3: CASSMRGGTALYEQYF; DNA: TGTGCCAGTAGTATGAGAGGGGGGACAGCACTCTACGAGCAGTACTTC
size: few; J: TRBJ1-2; V: TRBV28; D: TRBD1; CDR3: CASRQDRANYGYTF; DNA: TGTGCCAGCAGACAAGACAGGGCGAACTATGGCTACACCTTC
size: -; J: TRBJ2-3; V: TRBV25-1; D: -; CDR3: CASSLPSGERTDTQYF; DNA: TGTGCCAGCAGCCTCCCGTCGGGGGAGAGAACAGATACGCAGTATTTT
size: -; J: TRBJ1-2; V: TRBV5-6; D: TRBD1; CDR3: CASSARWTGYGYTF; DNA: TGTGCCAGCAGCGCCCGCTGGACAGGCTATGGCTACACCTTC
size: few; J: TRBJ1-1; V: TRBV12-5; D: -; CDR3: CASGLVYSEAFF; DNA: TGTGCTAGTGGTTTGGTGTATAGTGAAGCTTTCTTT
size: -; J: TRBJ2-7; V: TRBV6-5; D: -; CDR3: CASSLARGYEQYF; DNA: TGTGCCAGCAGTTTGGCTAGAGGCTACGAGCAGTACTTC
size: -; J: TRBJ2-7; V: TRBV5-4; D: -; CDR3: CASRPSGGGNAYEQYF; DNA: TGTGCCAGCAGACCTTCGGGTGGCGGGAACGCCTACGAGCAGTACTTC
size: -; J: TRBJ2-7; V: TRBV7-7; D: -; CDR3: CASSGDCLYEQYF; DNA: TGTGCCAGCAGCGGGGACTGCCTATACGAGCAGTACTTC
size: -; J: TRBJ1-2; V: TRBV9; D: -; CDR3: CASSVGGPGGYTF; DNA: TGTGCCAGCAGCGTCGGGGGACCAGGTGGCTACACCTTC
size: -; J: TRBJ2-1; V: TRBV29-1; D: -; CDR3: CSVEKMGREQFF; DNA: TGCAGCGTTGAGAAGATGGGGCGCGAGCAGTTCTTC
size: once; J: TRBJ2-1; V: TRBV23-1; D: -; CDR3: CASRPKLSLSYNEQFF; DNA: TGCGCCAGCAGGCCTAAGTTATCCCTCTCCTACAATGAGCAGTTCTTC
size: -; J: TRBJ2-1; V: TRBV11-3; D: -; CDR3: CASRGGSNEQFF; DNA: TGTGCCAGCAGAGGCGGCAGTAATGAGCAGTTCTTC
size: few; J: TRBJ1-5; V: TRBV2; D: TRBD1; CDR3: CASRGGQAQPQHF; DNA: TGTGCCAGCAGGGGAGGACAGGCTCAGCCCCAGCATTTT
size: once; J: TRBJ2-3; V: TRBV18; D: TRBD2; CDR3: CASSSTLLAGPTDTQYF; DNA: TGTGCCAGCTCATCGACTTTACTAGCGGGACCCACAGATACGCAGTATTTT
size: few; J: TRBJ2-5; V: TRBV24-1; D: TRBD1; CDR3: CATSDRDREGETQYF; DNA: TGTGCCACCAGTGACAGGGACAGGGAAGGAGAGACCCAGTACTTC
size: -; J: TRBJ2-1; V: TRBV19; D: TRBD2; CDR3: CASMGGILPYNEQFF; DNA: TGTGCCAGTATGGGGGGGATCTTACCCTACAATGAGCAGTTCTTC
size: -; J: TRBJ1-5; V: TRBV7-2; D: -; CDR3: CASSLASGAAQPQHF; DNA: TGTGCCAGCAGCTTAGCATCAGGGGCTGCTCAGCCCCAGCATTTT